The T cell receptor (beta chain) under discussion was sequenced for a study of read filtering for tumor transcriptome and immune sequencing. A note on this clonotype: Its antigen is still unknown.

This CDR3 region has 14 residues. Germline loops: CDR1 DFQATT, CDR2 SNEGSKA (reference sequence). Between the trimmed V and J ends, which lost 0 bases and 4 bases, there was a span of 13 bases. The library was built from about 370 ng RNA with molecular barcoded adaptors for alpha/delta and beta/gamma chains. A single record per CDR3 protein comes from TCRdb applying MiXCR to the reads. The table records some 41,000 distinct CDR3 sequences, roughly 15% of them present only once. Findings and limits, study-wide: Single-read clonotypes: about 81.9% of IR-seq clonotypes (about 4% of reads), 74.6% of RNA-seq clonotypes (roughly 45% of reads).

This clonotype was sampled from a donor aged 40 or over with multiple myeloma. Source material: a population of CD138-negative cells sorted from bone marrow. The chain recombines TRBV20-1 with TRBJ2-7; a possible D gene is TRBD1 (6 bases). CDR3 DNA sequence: TGCAGTGCTAGAGATTGGGACAACTCTTACGAGCAGTACTTC. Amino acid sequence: CSARDWDNSYEQYF.